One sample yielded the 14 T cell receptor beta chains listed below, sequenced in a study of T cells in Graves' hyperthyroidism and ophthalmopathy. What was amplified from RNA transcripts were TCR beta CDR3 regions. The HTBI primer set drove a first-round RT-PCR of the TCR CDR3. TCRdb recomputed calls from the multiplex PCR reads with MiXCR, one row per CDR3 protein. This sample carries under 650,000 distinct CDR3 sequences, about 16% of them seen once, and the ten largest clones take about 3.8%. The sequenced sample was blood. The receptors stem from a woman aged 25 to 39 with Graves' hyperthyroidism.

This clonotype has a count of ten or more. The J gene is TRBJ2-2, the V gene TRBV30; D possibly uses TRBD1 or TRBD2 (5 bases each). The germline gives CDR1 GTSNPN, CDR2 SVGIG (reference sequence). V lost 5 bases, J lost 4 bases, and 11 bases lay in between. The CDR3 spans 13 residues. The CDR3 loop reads CAWEYGGTGELFF. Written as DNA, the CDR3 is TGTGCCTGGGAGTATGGGGGCACCGGGGAGCTGTTTTTT.

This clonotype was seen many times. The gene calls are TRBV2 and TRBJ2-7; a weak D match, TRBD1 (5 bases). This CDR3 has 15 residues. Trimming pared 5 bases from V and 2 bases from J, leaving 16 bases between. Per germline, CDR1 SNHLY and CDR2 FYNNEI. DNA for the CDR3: TGTGCCAGCAGTTTAGGGGTGATCAGGACCTACGAGCAGTACTTC. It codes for CASSLGVIRTYEQYF.

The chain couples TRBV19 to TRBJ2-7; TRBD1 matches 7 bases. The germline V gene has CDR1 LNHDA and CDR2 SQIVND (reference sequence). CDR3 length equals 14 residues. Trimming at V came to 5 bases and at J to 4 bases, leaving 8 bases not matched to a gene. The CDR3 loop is CASSLRDSGYEQYF. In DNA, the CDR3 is TGTGCCAGTAGTCTCCGGGACAGCGGATACGAGCAGTACTTC.

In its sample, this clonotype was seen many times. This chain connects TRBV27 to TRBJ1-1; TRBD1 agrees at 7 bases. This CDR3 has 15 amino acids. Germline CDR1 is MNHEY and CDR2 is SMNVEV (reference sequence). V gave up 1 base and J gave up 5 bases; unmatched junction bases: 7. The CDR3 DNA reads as TGTGCCAGCAGTTTATACCGCAGGGGGGGGACTGAAGCTTTCTTT. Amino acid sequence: CASSLYRRGGTEAFF.

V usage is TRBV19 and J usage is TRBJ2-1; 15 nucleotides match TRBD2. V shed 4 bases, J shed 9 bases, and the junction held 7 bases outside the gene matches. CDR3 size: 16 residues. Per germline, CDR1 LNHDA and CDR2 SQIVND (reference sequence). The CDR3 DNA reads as TGTGCCAGTAGTACCCGGACTAGCGGGAGGGTCGGTGAGCAGTTCTTC. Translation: CASSTRTSGRVGEQFF. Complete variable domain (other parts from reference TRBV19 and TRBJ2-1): DGGITQSPKYLFRKEGQNVTLSCEQNLNHDAMYWYRQDPGQGLRLIYYSQIVNDFQKGDIAEGYSVSREKKESFPLTVTSAQKNPTAFYLCASSTRTSGRVGEQFFGPGTRLTVL.

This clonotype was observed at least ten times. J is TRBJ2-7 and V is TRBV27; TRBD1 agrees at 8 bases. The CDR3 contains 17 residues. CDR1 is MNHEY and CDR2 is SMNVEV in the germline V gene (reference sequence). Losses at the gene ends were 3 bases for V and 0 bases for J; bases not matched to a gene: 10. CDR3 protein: CASSFSLNRGASYEQYF. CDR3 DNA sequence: TGTGCCAGCAGTTTTTCGCTCAACAGGGGGGCCTCCTACGAGCAGTACTTC.

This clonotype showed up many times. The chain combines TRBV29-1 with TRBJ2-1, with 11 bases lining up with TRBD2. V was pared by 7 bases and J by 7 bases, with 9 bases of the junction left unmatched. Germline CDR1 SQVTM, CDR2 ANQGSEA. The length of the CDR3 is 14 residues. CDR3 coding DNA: TGCAGCGACTTAGCGGGAGGGCCTATAAATGAGCAGTTCTTC. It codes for CSDLAGGPINEQFF.

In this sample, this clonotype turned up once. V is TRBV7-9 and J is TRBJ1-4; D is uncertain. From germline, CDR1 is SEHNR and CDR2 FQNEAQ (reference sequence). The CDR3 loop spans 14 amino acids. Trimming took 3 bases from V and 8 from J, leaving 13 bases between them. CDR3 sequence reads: CASSFGPPGEKLFF. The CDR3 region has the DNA TGTGCCAGCAGCTTTGGACCGCCCGGAGAAAAACTGTTTTTT.

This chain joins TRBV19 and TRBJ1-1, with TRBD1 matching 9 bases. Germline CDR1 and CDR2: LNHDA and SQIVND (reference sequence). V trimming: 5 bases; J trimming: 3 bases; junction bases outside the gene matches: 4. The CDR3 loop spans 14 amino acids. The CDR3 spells CASSAGQGYTEAFF. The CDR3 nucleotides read TGTGCCAGTAGTGCGGGACAGGGCTACACTGAAGCTTTCTTT.

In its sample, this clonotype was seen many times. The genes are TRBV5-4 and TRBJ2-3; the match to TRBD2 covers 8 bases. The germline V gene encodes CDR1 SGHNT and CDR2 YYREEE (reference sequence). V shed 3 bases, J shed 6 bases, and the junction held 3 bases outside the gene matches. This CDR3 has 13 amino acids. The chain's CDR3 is CASSYTSGDTQYF. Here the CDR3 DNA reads TGTGCCAGCAGCTATACTAGCGGCGATACGCAGTATTTT.

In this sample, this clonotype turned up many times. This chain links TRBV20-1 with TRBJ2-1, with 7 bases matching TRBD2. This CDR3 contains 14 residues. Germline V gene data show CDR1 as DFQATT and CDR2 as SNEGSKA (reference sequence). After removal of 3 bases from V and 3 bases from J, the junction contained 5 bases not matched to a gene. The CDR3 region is CSARRAGLYNEQFF. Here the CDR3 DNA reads TGCAGTGCTAGGAGAGCGGGACTCTACAATGAGCAGTTCTTC.

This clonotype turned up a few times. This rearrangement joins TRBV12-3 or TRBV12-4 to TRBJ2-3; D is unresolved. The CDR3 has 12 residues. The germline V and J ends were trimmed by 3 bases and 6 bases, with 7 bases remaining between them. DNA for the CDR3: TGTGCCAGCAGTTTTGTTTTGGATACGCAGTATTTT. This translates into CASSFVLDTQYF.

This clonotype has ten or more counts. CDR3 sequence (DNA): TGCGCCAGCAGCTTTTTACCAGGGCAAGAGACCCAGTACTTC. It encodes CASSFLPGQETQYF. V is TRBV5-1 and J is TRBJ2-5; possibly TRBD1 for D (5 bases). From germline, CDR1 is SGHRS and CDR2 YFSETQ. V gave up 2 bases and J gave up 2 bases, with 10 bases separating them. CDR3 length: 14 residues.

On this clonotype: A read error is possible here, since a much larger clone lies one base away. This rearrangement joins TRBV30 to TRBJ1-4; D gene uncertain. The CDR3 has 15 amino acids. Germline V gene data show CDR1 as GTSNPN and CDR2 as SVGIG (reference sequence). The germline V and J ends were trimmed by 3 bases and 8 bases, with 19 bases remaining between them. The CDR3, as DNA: TGTGCCTGGAGCGACGGGTCTTCATATGGCGAAAAACTGTTTTTT. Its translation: CAWSDGSSYGEKLFF.